The 26 T cell receptor beta chains below were found in one sample sequenced in a study of T-cell reconstitution after alpha-beta-depleted transplantation in children. A library of TCRbeta sequences, prepared with unique molecular identifiers, was generated. TCRdb recomputed calls from the PCR reads with MiXCR, one row per CDR3 protein. The sample carries a few hundred thousand distinct CDR3 sequences, approximately 11% recorded once. The sequences come from PBMCs from the stem cell graft donor, collected from the stem cell graft. The receptor source for this set is a human donor who donated a stem cell graft to a child with acute myeloid leukemia.

This sequence joins TRBV4-2 and TRBJ2-6; D might be TRBD1 (6 bases). Per the germline V gene, CDR1 is LGHNA and CDR2 is YNFKEQ. V was pared by 5 bases and J by 5 bases, with 22 bases between. The CDR3 length is 18 residues. CDR3 amino acids: CASSSARDTDFWANVLTF. CDR3 bases: TGTGCCAGCAGCAGTGCACGGGACACCGACTTCTGGGCCAACGTCCTGACTTTC.

The chain recombines TRBV4-3 with TRBJ2-3; D possibly corresponds to TRBD1 (7 bases). In germline, CDR1 is LGHNA, CDR2 YSLEER. Trimming left V 4 bases short and J 2 bases short, with 16 bases between. The CDR3 covers 16 residues. The DNA of the CDR3 is TGCGCCAGCAGCCCTACTCGACAGGGACTCACAGATACGCAGTATTTT. It translates to CASSPTRQGLTDTQYF.

This rearrangement joins TRBV20-1 to TRBJ1-2, with D perhaps TRBD1 (6 bases). This CDR3 has 14 residues. With 4 bases removed from V and 4 bases from J, the gap between germline ends came to 16 bases. The V gene's germline CDR1 is DFQATT and CDR2 SNEGSKA (reference sequence). CDR3 in amino acids: CSAKDPGGPYGYTF. The CDR3 DNA follows: TGCAGTGCTAAGGACCCGGGGGGCCCCTATGGCTACACCTTC.

This clonotype occurred once. This rearrangement joins TRBV5-4 to TRBJ2-5; the match to TRBD1 covers 9 bases. CDR1 and CDR2 from the germline V gene are SGHNT and YYREEE (reference sequence). This CDR3 comprises 15 residues. Trimming took 4 bases from V and 2 from J; bases not matched to a gene: 6. The CDR3 coding sequence is TGTGCCAGCAGCATCGCGACAGGGGGGCAAGAGACCCAGTACTTC. Translating it yields CASSIATGGQETQYF.

This clonotype occurred many times. The gene calls are TRBV4-1 and TRBJ2-1; weak D call: TRBD1 (5 bases). CDR3 length equals 16 residues. Germline CDR1 reads MGHRA; CDR2 reads YSYEKL. V lost 0 bases and J 8 bases, leaving 17 bases between the germline ends. DNA of the CDR3: TGCGCCAGCAGCCAAGATCTAAGCCAGGGCCTGGATGAGCAGTTCTTC. Protein product: CASSQDLSQGLDEQFF.

This chain links TRBV12-3 or TRBV12-4 with TRBJ1-6; D may be TRBD1 (6 bases). V lost 7 bases, J lost 8 bases, and 18 bases lay in between. The CDR3 loop spans 15 amino acids. CDR3 in DNA: TGTGCCAGCAAACCCCAGGGGTGGGGGCATTCACCCCTCCACTTT. As protein: CASKPQGWGHSPLHF.

There are a few counts of this clonotype. The CDR3 DNA is TGTGCCATCAGTGACGGTATAACTGGGGCCAACGTCCTGACTTTC. It translates to CAISDGITGANVLTF. The chain couples TRBV10-3 to TRBJ2-6, with D uncertain. This CDR3 spans 15 amino acids. The germline V gene encodes CDR1 ENHRY and CDR2 SYGVKD. The V end lost 3 bases, the J end lost 2 bases, and 8 bases lay between the germline ends.

This clonotype was detected ten times or more. At one end the junction does not follow the germline gene, possibly because of a read error. The chain combines TRBV12-3 or TRBV12-4 with TRBJ2-7; TRBD2 agrees at 10 bases. CDR3 length: 13 residues. The CDR3 protein is CASSLAGEKEQYF. In nucleotides, the CDR3 is TGTGCCAGCAGTCTAGCGGGAGAAAAGGAGCAGTACTTC.

This chain joins TRBV29-1 and TRBJ2-6, with D possibly being TRBD2 (6 bases). The CDR3 has 15 amino acids. V lost 4 bases to trimming and J lost 2 bases, with 12 bases between them. Germline-derived CDR1 and CDR2 are SQVTM and ANQGSEA. The CDR3 reads CSVAGTSTGANVLTF. Here the CDR3 DNA reads TGCAGCGTTGCAGGGACTTCCACTGGGGCCAACGTCCTGACTTTC.

V and J are TRBV7-2 and TRBJ2-2, with 9 bases identical to TRBD2. After removal of 9 bases from V and 6 bases from J, the junction contained 17 bases not matched to a gene. This CDR3 has 17 residues. Per germline, CDR1 SGHTA and CDR2 FQGNSA. CDR3 protein: CARSPGGAAGGAGELFF. CDR3 bases: TGTGCCAGGAGCCCTGGGGGGGCAGCGGGAGGAGCCGGGGAGCTGTTTTTT.

CDR3 region: CASSQGDRGFAEAFF. CDR3 bases: TGCGCCAGCAGCCAAGGGGACAGGGGTTTTGCTGAAGCTTTCTTT. V is TRBV4-3 and J is TRBJ1-1; TRBD1 agrees at 10 bases. The junction had 5 bases not matched to a gene; V was cut back by 1 base and J by 6 bases. CDR1 is LGHNA, CDR2 YSLEER, per germline. CDR3 length: 15 amino acids.

This clonotype was counted a few times. The chain is built from TRBV3-1 and TRBJ1-2, with D unresolved. CDR3 length: 13 residues. Trimming took 2 bases from V and 1 from J, leaving 5 bases between them. Per the germline V gene, CDR1 is LGHDT and CDR2 is YNNKEL (reference sequence). CDR3 sequence reads: CASSQQDNYGYTF. Written as DNA, the CDR3 is TGTGCCAGCAGCCAACAGGATAACTATGGCTACACCTTC.

This clonotype was seen more than once but under ten times. This CDR3 reads CASSLRRYQETQYF. In DNA, the CDR3 is TGTGCCAGCAGTTTGAGGCGGTACCAAGAGACCCAGTACTTC. V is TRBV12-3 or TRBV12-4 and J is TRBJ2-5; D is uncertain. V lost 3 bases and J lost 0, with 8 bases in between. The CDR3 consists of 14 residues.

This clonotype came up many times. The CDR3 loop reads CASSRFYSNQPQHF. The DNA for the CDR3 is TGTGCCAGCAGTCGTTTTTATAGCAATCAGCCCCAGCATTTT. The genes are TRBV5-6 and TRBJ1-5; D uncertain. The germline CDR1 and CDR2 sequences are SGHDT and YYEEEE. Trimming pared 5 bases from V and 0 bases from J, leaving 9 bases between. The CDR3 covers 14 residues.

The chain carries TRBV20-1 and TRBJ2-7, with 11 bases identical to TRBD2. Germline CDR1 and CDR2: DFQATT and SNEGSKA (reference sequence). With V trimmed by 3 bases and J by 0 bases, 10 bases remained unmatched. CDR3 length equals 17 residues. Written as DNA, the CDR3 is TGCAGTGCTAGGCGTGGGGTAGCGGGAGGGAGCTCCTACGAGCAGTACTTC. The encoded protein is CSARRGVAGGSSYEQYF.

The chain joins TRBV29-1 to TRBJ2-2; 8 nucleotides agree with TRBD1. The CDR3 runs to 12 residues. The V gene's germline CDR1 is SQVTM and CDR2 ANQGSEA. V was pared by 7 bases and J by 6 bases, with 4 bases of the junction left unmatched. The CDR3 loop is CSAVGQAGELFF. CDR3 in DNA: TGCAGCGCCGTGGGACAGGCCGGGGAGCTGTTTTTT.

This clonotype was counted many times. This sequence joins TRBV7-2 and TRBJ2-3; 9 bases map to TRBD2. The germline gives CDR1 SGHTA, CDR2 FQGNSA. Trimming cost V 3 bases and J 4 bases; bases outside gene matches: 2. The CDR3 spans 14 residues. The CDR3 spells CASSLTSGPDTQYF. The DNA of the CDR3 is TGTGCCAGCAGCTTGACTAGCGGTCCAGATACGCAGTATTTT. The full variable domain, in which reference TRBV7-2 and TRBJ2-3 provide the parts outside the CDR3, is GAGVSQSPSNKVTEKGKDVELRCDPISGHTALYWYRQSLGQGLEFLIYFQGNSAPDKSGLPSDRFSAERTGGSVSTLTIQRTQQEDSAVYLCASSLTSGPDTQYFGPGTRLTVL.

This clonotype was observed at least ten times. The chain carries TRBV29-1 and TRBJ2-3; TRBD2 matches at 12 bases. Germline lookup yields CDR1 SQVTM and CDR2 ANQGSEA. V lost 5 bases and J lost 5; bases outside the gene matches: 8. The CDR3 runs to 15 residues. CDR3 nucleotides: TGCAGCGTTCGATTGCTAGCGGGGGGGCAAGATACGCAGTATTTT. It codes for CSVRLLAGGQDTQYF.

This clonotype was counted ten times or more. This chain uses TRBV29-1 with TRBJ2-5; perhaps D is TRBD1 or TRBD2 (6 bases each). This CDR3 is built from 13 residues. V lost 3 bases to trimming and J lost 12 bases, with 20 bases between them. From germline, CDR1 is SQVTM and CDR2 ANQGSEA. The CDR3 loop reads CSVDSGAIDEEYF. The CDR3 coding sequence is TGCAGCGTTGATTCGGGGGCCATCGACGAGGAGTACTTC.

This clonotype appeared a few times. The chain is built from TRBV5-1 and TRBJ2-1; unclear D gene. V lost 4 bases and J 10 bases, leaving 12 bases between the germline ends. CDR3 length: 12 residues. Germline CDR1 is SGHRS and CDR2 is YFSETQ. In nucleotides, the CDR3 is TGCGCCAGCAGCAACGGACGGTGGGAGCAGTTCTTC. It translates to CASSNGRWEQFF.

This clonotype was counted a few times. The chain links TRBV9 to TRBJ2-7; 9 bases are shared with TRBD1. Germline values: CDR1 SGDLS, CDR2 YYNGEE. The CDR3 extends over 17 amino acids. J gave up 5 bases and V 0 bases, and 12 bases lay outside the gene matches. The chain's CDR3 is CASSVGGTGTLGHEQYF. CDR3 nucleotide sequence: TGTGCCAGCAGCGTAGGCGGGACAGGGACTCTGGGGCACGAGCAGTACTTC.

This clonotype turned up a few times. The J gene is TRBJ2-2, the V gene TRBV12-3 or TRBV12-4; no reliable D call. V lost 3 bases to trimming and J lost 3 bases, with 5 bases between them. The CDR3 has 13 amino acids. Written as DNA, the CDR3 is TGTGCCAGCAGTTTTTGGGACACCGGGGAGCTGTTTTTT. Its protein product is CASSFWDTGELFF.

At least ten counts were recorded for this clonotype. The chain has TRBV29-1 and TRBJ2-1; D is perhaps TRBD1 or TRBD2 (5 bases each). This CDR3 contains 12 residues. The germline V gene encodes CDR1 SQVTM and CDR2 ANQGSEA. V was clipped by 4 bases and J by 7 bases, with 11 bases between them. The CDR3 bases are TGCAGCGTTGGGGCAGGGAGTAATGAGCAGTTCTTC. It codes for CSVGAGSNEQFF.

This clonotype showed up just a few times. The gene calls are TRBV20-1 and TRBJ2-7, with 8 bases lining up with TRBD1. Germline V gene lookup returns CDR1 DFQATT and CDR2 SNEGSKA (reference sequence). V shed 5 bases and J 2 bases; nucleotides not matched to a gene: 5. The CDR3 extends over 13 amino acids. The CDR3, as DNA: TGCAGTGCTGGGACAGGTCTCGCCTACGAGCAGTACGTC. Protein sequence: CSAGTGLAYEQYV.

This clonotype came up a few times. The CDR3 protein is CAISGTDGNTIYF. The CDR3 region has the DNA TGTGCCATCAGCGGGACAGATGGAAACACCATATATTTT. J is TRBJ1-3 and V is TRBV10-3; TRBD1 matches 7 bases. J lost 3 bases, V lost 6 bases, and 2 bases had no gene match. The germline CDR1 and CDR2 sequences are ENHRY and SYGVKD. The length of the CDR3 is 13 residues.

This clonotype has a handful of counts. The rearrangement joins TRBV6-2 or TRBV6-3 to TRBJ2-2; the D call may be TRBD1 or TRBD2 (5 bases each). The CDR3 extends over 19 amino acids. V lost 0 bases and J lost 2, with 19 bases in between. Germline V gene sequence: CDR1 MNHEY, CDR2 SVGEGT. The CDR3 DNA reads TGTGCCAGCAGTTACTCGCTGGGGGTTATAGGGAGTAACACCGGGGAGCTGTTTTTT. It is translated as CASSYSLGVIGSNTGELFF.